The rows below give T cell receptor beta chains drawn from one sample of a study of cytomegalovirus exposure and HLA in healthy donors. The data were produced by immunoSEQ multiplex PCR, yet TCRdb's version contains in-frame clones alone and is incomplete. The sample records 130,000 to 150,000 clones, about four fifths being singletons. Sequencing was carried out using PBMCs. The origin of the receptors is a woman between 18 and 29 years old in good health and CMV-seropositive. CDR3s include the opening cysteine and the closing phenylalanine or tryptophan. The D gene is left open where the match is weak. The size field is filled for only some rows; it gives once, few, many or a size class.

d_gene | abundance | j_gene | v_gene | CDR3aa | CDR3nt
TRBD1 | - | TRBJ1-5 | TRBV19 | CASSTEDREGKPQHF | TGTGCCAGTAGTACGGAAGACAGGGAAGGCAAGCCCCAGCATTTT
TRBD1 | - | TRBJ1-2 | TRBV28 | CASNPGQYYGYTF | TGTGCCAGCAACCCGGGACAGTACTATGGCTACACCTTC
- | - | TRBJ2-7 | TRBV7-4 | CASSGGSGYEQYF | TGTGCCAGCAGCGGGGGCAGCGGCTACGAGCAGTACTTC
- | - | TRBJ1-2 | TRBV6-1 | CASSPDSFGYTF | TGTGCCAGCAGCCCCGACTCGTTCGGCTACACCTTC
TRBD1 | - | TRBJ1-4 | TRBV30 | CAWTGGATNEKLFF | TGTGCCTGGACAGGGGGCGCGACTAATGAAAAACTGTTTTTT
TRBD1 | - | TRBJ1-1 | TRBV12-5 | CASGSQGAGRDTEAFF | TGTGCTAGTGGTTCTCAGGGGGCAGGGAGGGACACTGAAGCTTTCTTT
- | - | TRBJ2-3 | TRBV5-6 | CASSYRTGYGTDTQYF | TGTGCCAGCAGCTATCGAACAGGGTATGGCACAGATACGCAGTATTTT
- | - | TRBJ2-7 | TRBV7-9 | CASTPGSSGDEQYF | TGTGCCAGCACCCCCGGTTCATCAGGGGACGAGCAGTACTTC
- | - | TRBJ1-6 | TRBV15 | CATSRDDSDNSPLHF | TGTGCCACCAGCAGAGATGACAGCGATAATTCACCCCTCCACTTT
TRBD1 | - | TRBJ1-2 | TRBV7-2 | CASSRQGLSYGYTF | TGTGCCAGCAGCCGACAGGGATTGAGCTATGGCTACACCTTC
TRBD1 | few | TRBJ1-2 | TRBV4-1 | CASSLHGTGGGYTF | TGCGCCAGCAGCCTGCACGGGACAGGGGGCGGCTACACCTTC
- | - | TRBJ2-5 | TRBV28 | CASRPPGQETQYF | TGTGCCAGCAGACCCCCGGGGCAAGAGACCCAGTACTTC
TRBD1 | - | TRBJ1-1 | TRBV27 | CASSLRGLGEAFF | TGTGCCAGCAGTCTCAGGGGGCTGGGTGAAGCTTTCTTT
- | - | TRBJ1-1 | TRBV29-1 | CSVRRGAEAFF | TGCAGCGTCCGACGGGGAGCTGAAGCTTTCTTT
- | once | TRBJ1-4 | TRBV5-8 | CASSLAEGATNEKLFF | TGTGCCAGCAGCTTGGCCGAGGGGGCAACTAATGAAAAACTGTTTTTT
- | once | TRBJ2-6 | TRBV6-5 | CASSPQVSGANVLTF | TGTGCCAGCAGTCCCCAGGTCTCTGGGGCCAACGTCCTGACTTTC
TRBD1 | - | TRBJ2-7 | TRBV18 | CASSPPRTGTSYEQYF | TGTGCCAGCTCACCACCGCGGACAGGGACTTCCTACGAGCAGTACTTC
TRBD2 | - | TRBJ2-1 | TRBV25-1 | CASSGAGAYNEQFF | TGTGCCAGCAGTGGTGCGGGGGCCTACAATGAGCAGTTCTTC
- | - | TRBJ1-1 | TRBV18 | CASSPGAGRMNTEAFF | TGTGCCAGCTCACCAGGGGCAGGGCGGATGAACACTGAAGCTTTCTTT
TRBD2 | - | TRBJ2-5 | TRBV7-8 | CASSLGGRGEKETQYF | TGTGCCAGCAGCTTAGGGGGGCGGGGGGAAAAAGAGACCCAGTACTTC
TRBD2 | - | TRBJ2-3 | TRBV4-1 | CASSQMPSGGTDTQYF | TGCGCCAGCAGCCAAATGCCCAGCGGGGGCACAGATACGCAGTATTTT
- | - | TRBJ2-2 | TRBV6-4 | CASSEDRGGTGELFF | TGTGCCAGCAGTGAAGATAGGGGGGGCACCGGGGAGCTGTTTTTT
TRBD1 | - | TRBJ1-5 | TRBV27 | CASSFRTGGNQPQHF | TGTGCCAGCAGTTTTAGGACAGGCGGAAATCAGCCCCAGCATTTT
TRBD1 | few | TRBJ1-5 | TRBV29-1 | CSDMDRDRGSNQPQHF | TGCAGCGACATGGACCGGGACAGGGGTAGCAATCAGCCCCAGCATTTT
- | - | TRBJ1-5 | TRBV5-1 | CASSLGQRGSNQPQHF | TGCGCCAGCAGCTTGGGACAGAGAGGTAGCAATCAGCCCCAGCATTTT
TRBD1 | - | TRBJ1-1 | TRBV5-1 | CASSLGTGVNTEAFF | TGCGCCAGCAGCTTGGGGACAGGGGTAAACACTGAAGCTTTCTTT
TRBD1 | - | TRBJ1-5 | TRBV6-5 | CASRRDRGWRQPQHF | TGTGCCAGCAGAAGAGACAGGGGGTGGAGGCAGCCCCAGCATTTT
TRBD2 | - | TRBJ2-5 | TRBV18 | CASSPRLAGIVQETQYF | TGTGCCAGCTCACCACGACTAGCGGGGATAGTTCAAGAGACCCAGTACTTC